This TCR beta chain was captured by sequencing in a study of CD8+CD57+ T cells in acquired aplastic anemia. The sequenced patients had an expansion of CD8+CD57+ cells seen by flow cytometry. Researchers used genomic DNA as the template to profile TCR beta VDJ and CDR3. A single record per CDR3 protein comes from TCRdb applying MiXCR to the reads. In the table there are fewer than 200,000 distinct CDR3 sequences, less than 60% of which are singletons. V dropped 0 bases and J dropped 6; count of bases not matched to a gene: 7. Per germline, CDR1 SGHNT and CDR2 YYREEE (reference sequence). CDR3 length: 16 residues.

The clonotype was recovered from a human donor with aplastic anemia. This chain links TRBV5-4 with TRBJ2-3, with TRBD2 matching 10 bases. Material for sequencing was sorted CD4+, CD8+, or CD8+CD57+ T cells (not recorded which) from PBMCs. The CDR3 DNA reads TGTGCCAGCAGCTTGGATCCTAGCGGGAGACGGGATACGCAGTATTTT. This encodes CASSLDPSGRRDTQYF.